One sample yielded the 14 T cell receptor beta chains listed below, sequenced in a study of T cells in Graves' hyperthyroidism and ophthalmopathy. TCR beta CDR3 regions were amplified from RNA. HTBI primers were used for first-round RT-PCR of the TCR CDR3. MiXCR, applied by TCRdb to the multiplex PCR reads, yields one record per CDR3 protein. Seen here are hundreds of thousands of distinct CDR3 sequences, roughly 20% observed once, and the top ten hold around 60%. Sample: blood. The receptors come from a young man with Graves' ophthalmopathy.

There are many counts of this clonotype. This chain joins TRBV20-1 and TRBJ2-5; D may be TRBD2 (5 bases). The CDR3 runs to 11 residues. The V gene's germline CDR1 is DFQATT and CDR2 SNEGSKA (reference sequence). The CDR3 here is CGGWSQETQYF. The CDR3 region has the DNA TGCGGAGGCTGGAGCCAAGAGACCCAGTACTTC.

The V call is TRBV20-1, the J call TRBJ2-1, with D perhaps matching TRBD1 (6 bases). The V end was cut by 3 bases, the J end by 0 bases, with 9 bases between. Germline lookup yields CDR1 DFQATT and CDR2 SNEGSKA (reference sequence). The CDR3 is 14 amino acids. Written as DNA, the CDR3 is TGCAGTGCTAGCACAGGGAGCTCCTACAATGAGCAGTTCTTC. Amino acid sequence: CSASTGSSYNEQFF.

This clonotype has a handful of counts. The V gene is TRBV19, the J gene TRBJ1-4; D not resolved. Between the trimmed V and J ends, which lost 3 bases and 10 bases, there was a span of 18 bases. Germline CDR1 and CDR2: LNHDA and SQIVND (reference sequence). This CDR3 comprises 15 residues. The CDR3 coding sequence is TGTGCCAGTAGTATGGGAGGCAGCAACATGGGAAAACTGTTTTTT. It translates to CASSMGGSNMGKLFF.

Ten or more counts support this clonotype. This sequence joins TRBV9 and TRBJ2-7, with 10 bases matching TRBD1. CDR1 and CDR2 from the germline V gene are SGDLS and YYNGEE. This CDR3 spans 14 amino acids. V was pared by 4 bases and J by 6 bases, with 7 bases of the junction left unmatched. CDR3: CASSNRDRGGEQYF. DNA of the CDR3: TGTGCCAGCAGCAACCGGGACAGGGGCGGCGAGCAGTACTTC.

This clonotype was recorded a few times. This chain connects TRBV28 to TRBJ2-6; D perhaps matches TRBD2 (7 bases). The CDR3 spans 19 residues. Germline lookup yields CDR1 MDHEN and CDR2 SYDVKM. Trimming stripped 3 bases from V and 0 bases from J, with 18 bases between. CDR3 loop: CASSFPTRGGDSGANVLTF. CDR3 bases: TGTGCCAGCAGTTTCCCTACCAGGGGAGGGGACTCTGGGGCCAACGTCCTGACTTTC.

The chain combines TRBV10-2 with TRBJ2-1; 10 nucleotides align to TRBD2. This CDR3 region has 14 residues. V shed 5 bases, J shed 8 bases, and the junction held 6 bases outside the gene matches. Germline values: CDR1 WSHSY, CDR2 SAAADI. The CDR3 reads CASSPTSGWDEQFF. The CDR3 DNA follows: TGCGCCAGCAGTCCGACTAGCGGGTGGGATGAGCAGTTCTTC.

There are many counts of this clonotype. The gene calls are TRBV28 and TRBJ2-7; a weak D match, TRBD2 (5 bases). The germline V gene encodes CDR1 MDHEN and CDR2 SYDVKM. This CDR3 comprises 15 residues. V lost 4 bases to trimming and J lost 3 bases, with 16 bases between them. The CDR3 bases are TGTGCCAGCAGTTCCCCTGACGGGATCAACTACGAGCAGTACTTC. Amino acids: CASSSPDGINYEQYF.

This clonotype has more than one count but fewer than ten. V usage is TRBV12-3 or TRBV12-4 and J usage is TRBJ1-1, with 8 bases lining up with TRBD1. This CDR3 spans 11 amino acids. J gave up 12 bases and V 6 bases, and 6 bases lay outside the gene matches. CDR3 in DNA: TGTGCCAGCAGCAGCAGGGGGCTGACTTTCTTT. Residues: CASSSRGLTFF.

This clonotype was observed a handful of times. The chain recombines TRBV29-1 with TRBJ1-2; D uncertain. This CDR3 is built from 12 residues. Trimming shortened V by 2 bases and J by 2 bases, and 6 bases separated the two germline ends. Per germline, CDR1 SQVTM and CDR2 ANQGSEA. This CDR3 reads CSVEQRNYGYTF. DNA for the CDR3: TGCAGCGTTGAACAGAGGAACTATGGCTACACCTTC.

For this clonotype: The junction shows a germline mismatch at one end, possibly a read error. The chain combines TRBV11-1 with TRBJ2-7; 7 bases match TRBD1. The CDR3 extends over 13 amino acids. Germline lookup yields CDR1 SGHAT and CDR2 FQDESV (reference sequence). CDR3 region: CASSLTGSSEQYF. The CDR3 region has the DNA TGTGCCAGCAGCTTGACAGGGTCCTCCGAGCAGTACTTC.

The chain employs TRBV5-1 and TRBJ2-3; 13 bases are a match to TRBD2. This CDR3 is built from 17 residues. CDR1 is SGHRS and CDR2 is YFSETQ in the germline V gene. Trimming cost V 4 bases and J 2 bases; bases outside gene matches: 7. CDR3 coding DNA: TGCGCCAGCAGCCTGGGACTAGCGGGGCCTCCCACAGATACGCAGTATTTT. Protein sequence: CASSLGLAGPPTDTQYF.

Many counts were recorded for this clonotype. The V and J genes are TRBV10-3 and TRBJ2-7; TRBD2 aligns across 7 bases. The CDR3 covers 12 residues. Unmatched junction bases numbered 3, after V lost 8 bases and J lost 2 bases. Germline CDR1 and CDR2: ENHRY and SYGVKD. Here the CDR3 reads CAIGTNTYEQYF. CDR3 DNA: TGTGCCATCGGGACTAATACCTACGAGCAGTACTTC.

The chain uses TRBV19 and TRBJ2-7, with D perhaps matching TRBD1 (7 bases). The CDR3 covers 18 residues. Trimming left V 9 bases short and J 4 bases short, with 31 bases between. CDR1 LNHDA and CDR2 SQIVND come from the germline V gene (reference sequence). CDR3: CARDSTGRFPTSLYEQYF. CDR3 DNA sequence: TGTGCCAGGGACTCGACAGGGAGGTTTCCTACAAGCCTTTACGAGCAGTACTTC.

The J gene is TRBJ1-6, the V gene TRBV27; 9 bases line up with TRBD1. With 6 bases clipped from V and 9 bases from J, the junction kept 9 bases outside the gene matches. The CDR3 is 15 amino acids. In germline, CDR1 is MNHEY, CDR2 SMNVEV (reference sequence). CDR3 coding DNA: TGTGCCAGCAGCCGGGGACAGGGAATTGGTTCACCCCTCCACTTT. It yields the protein CASSRGQGIGSPLHF.